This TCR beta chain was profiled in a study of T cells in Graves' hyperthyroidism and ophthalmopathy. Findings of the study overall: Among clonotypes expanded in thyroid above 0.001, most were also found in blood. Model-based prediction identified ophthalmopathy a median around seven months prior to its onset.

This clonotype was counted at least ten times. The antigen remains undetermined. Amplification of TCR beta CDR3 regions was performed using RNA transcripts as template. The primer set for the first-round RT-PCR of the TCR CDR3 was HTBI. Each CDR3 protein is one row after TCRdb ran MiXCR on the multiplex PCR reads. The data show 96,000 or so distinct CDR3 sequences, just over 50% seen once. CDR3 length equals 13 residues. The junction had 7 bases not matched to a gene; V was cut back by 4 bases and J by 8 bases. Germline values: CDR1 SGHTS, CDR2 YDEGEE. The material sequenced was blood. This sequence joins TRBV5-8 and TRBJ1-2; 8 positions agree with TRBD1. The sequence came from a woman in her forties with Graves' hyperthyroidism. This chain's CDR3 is CASSVQGAVGYTF. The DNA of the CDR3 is TGTGCCAGCAGCGTGCAGGGGGCTGTGGGCTACACCTTC. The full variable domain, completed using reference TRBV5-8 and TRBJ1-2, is EAGVTQSPTHLIKTRGQQATLRCSPISGHTSVYWYQQALGLGLQFLLWYDEGEERNRGNFPPRFSGRQFPNYSSELNVNALELEDSALYLCASSVQGAVGYTFGSGTRLTVV.